The next 15 T cell receptor beta chains were all read from a single sample in a study of blood T cell repertoires in COVID-19. Only in-frame clones appear in the TCRdb table, and some are missing; sequencing was by immunoSEQ multiplex PCR. The data contain around 140,000 clones, 85% to 90% of them seen just once; the ten biggest clones take up more than 15%. The sample comprised peripheral blood. The receptors shown here come from a man in his fifties with active or convalescent COVID-19.

This clone was detected only a few times. The chain links TRBV12-5 to TRBJ2-7; D remains ambiguous. V lost 3 bases to trimming and J lost 3 bases, with 15 bases between them. Per the germline V gene, CDR1 is LGHNT and CDR2 is FRNRAP. The CDR3 covers 15 residues. This CDR3 reads CASGFVRSIGYEQYF. The CDR3 nucleotides read TGTGCTAGTGGTTTTGTGCGGAGTATTGGCTACGAGCAGTACTTC. The variable domain in full, with the rest retrieved from reference TRBV12-5 and TRBJ2-7, is DARVTQTPRHKVTEMGQEVTMRCQPILGHNTVFWYRQTMMQGLELLAYFRNRAPLDDSGMPKDRFSAEMPDATLATLKIQPSEPRDSAVYFCASGFVRSIGYEQYFGPGTRLTVT.

The chain carries TRBV12-3 or TRBV12-4 and TRBJ2-2; D call uncertain. This CDR3 has 13 residues. V lost 5 bases and J lost 1, with 5 bases in between. The CDR3 DNA is TGTGCCAGCAGTCCCCAGAACACCGGGGAGCTGTTTTTT. Protein: CASSPQNTGELFF.

The chain is built from TRBV6-5 and TRBJ1-1, with D hard to call. The CDR3 runs to 13 residues. In germline, CDR1 is MNHEY, CDR2 SVGAGI. V lost 6 bases to trimming and J lost 6 bases, with 14 bases between them. The CDR3 sequence: CASSPTRQAEAFF. DNA for the CDR3: TGTGCCAGCAGCCCGACCCGTCAGGCTGAAGCTTTCTTT.

The CDR3 protein is CARNDRGNTEAFF. The CDR3 bases are TGTGCCCGAAACGACAGGGGGAACACTGAAGCTTTCTTT. The chain has TRBV30 and TRBJ1-1, with 8 bases lining up with TRBD1. Germline CDR1 reads GTSNPN; CDR2 reads SVGIG (reference sequence). There are 13 residues in the CDR3. J was trimmed by 1 base and V by 8 bases; bases with no gene match: 6.

The chain joins TRBV19 to TRBJ1-5, with D uncertain. The CDR3 length is 13 residues. Trimming took off 10 bases at V and 6 bases at J, with 16 bases between the two ends. Germline V lookup: CDR1 LNHDA, CDR2 SQIVND (reference sequence). CDR3 in DNA: TGTGCCACCGCCCGGGAGGTGGGTCAGCCCCAGCATTTT. This encodes CATAREVGQPQHF. The whole variable domain, remainder taken from reference TRBV19 and TRBJ1-5, is DGGITQSPKYLFRKEGQNVTLSCEQNLNHDAMYWYRQDPGQGLRLIYYSQIVNDFQKGDIAEGYSVSREKKESFPLTVTSAQKNPTAFYLCATAREVGQPQHFGDGTRLSIL.

This chain joins TRBV10-2 and TRBJ1-3; D gene ambiguous. The germline gives CDR1 WSHSY, CDR2 SAAADI. CDR3 length equals 13 residues. V lost 2 bases, J lost 3 bases, and 5 bases lay in between. CDR3 DNA sequence: TGCGCCAGCAGTGAGACAAATGGAAACACCATATATTTT. Translated, it gives CASSETNGNTIYF.

The rearrangement links TRBV24-1 to TRBJ1-2; no clear D gene. From germline, CDR1 is KGHDR and CDR2 SFDVKD. The CDR3 is made up of 16 amino acids. V lost 4 bases and J 2 bases, leaving 16 bases between the germline ends. The CDR3 DNA reads TGTGCCACCAGTGAACTTGACACCTCGGGGAACTATGGCTACACCTTC. Amino acids: CATSELDTSGNYGYTF.

This sequence joins TRBV9 and TRBJ2-5; maybe TRBD1 (5 bases). The ends were cut back, 0 bases at V and 10 bases at J, with 13 bases in the middle. This CDR3 spans 13 amino acids. In germline, CDR1 is SGDLS, CDR2 YYNGEE. The CDR3 DNA reads as TGTGCCAGCAGCGTAGATCCCTCCAGGGACCAGTACTTC. Translated: CASSVDPSRDQYF.

This chain joins TRBV7-2 and TRBJ2-7; TRBD1 might be the D (6 bases). The CDR3 covers 15 residues. V dropped 2 bases and J dropped 1 base, with 12 bases sitting between them. Germline assignment: CDR1 SGHTA and CDR2 FQGNSA. CDR3 sequence: CASSLSSGQSYEQYF. The CDR3 nucleotides are TGTGCCAGCAGCTTATCCAGTGGACAGTCCTACGAGCAGTACTTC. Full variable domain (rest looked up from reference TRBV7-2 and TRBJ2-7): GAGVSQSPSNKVTEKGKDVELRCDPISGHTALYWYRQSLGQGLEFLIYFQGNSAPDKSGLPSDRFSAERTGGSVSTLTIQRTQQEDSAVYLCASSLSSGQSYEQYFGPGTRLTVT.

The chain employs TRBV29-1 and TRBJ1-1; 9 bases map to TRBD1. This CDR3 has 16 amino acids. With 6 bases clipped from V and 2 bases from J, the junction kept 13 bases outside the gene matches. CDR1 and CDR2 from the germline V gene are SQVTM and ANQGSEA. CDR3 in DNA: TGCAGCGTAGACGCTTACCTACAGGGGGCTAACACTGAAGCTTTCTTT. Translated: CSVDAYLQGANTEAFF.

The rearrangement joins TRBV6-2 or TRBV6-3 to TRBJ2-5, with 10 bases aligning to TRBD2. CDR3 length equals 17 residues. Germline trimming cut 0 bases from V and 1 base from J; bases unmatched to any gene: 5. CDR1 and CDR2 (germline): MNHEY, SVGEGT. The CDR3 DNA reads as TGTGCCAGCAGTTACTCTGGACTAGCGGAATTCCAAGAGACCCAGTACTTC. It encodes CASSYSGLAEFQETQYF.

The J gene is TRBJ2-3, the V gene TRBV7-8; TRBD2 matches 11 bases. Per germline, CDR1 SGHVS and CDR2 FQNEAQ. V was pared by 5 bases and J by 3 bases, with 7 bases of the junction left unmatched. CDR3 size: 16 residues. The CDR3 nucleotides are TGTGCCAGCAGCCTTACCTGGACTAGCGGGACAGATACGCAGTATTTT. Its protein product is CASSLTWTSGTDTQYF.

The chain couples TRBV5-1 to TRBJ1-1, with D unclear. The V and J ends lost 3 bases and 5 bases respectively, with 11 bases between them. The CDR3 is 13 amino acids. CDR1 SGHRS and CDR2 YFSETQ come from the germline V gene. CDR3 DNA sequence: TGCGCCAGCAGCTCGGGAGAGGGAACTGAAGCTTTCTTT. Amino acid sequence: CASSSGEGTEAFF. Complete variable domain (other parts from reference TRBV5-1 and TRBJ1-1): KAGVTQTPRYLIKTRGQQVTLSCSPISGHRSVSWYQQTPGQGLQFLFEYFSETQRNKGNFPGRFSGRQFSNSRSEMNVSTLELGDSALYLCASSSGEGTEAFFGQGTRLTVV.

This chain connects TRBV5-4 to TRBJ2-1; weak D call: TRBD2 (5 bases). The germline gives CDR1 SGHNT, CDR2 YYREEE (reference sequence). V lost 2 bases and J 5 bases, leaving 14 bases between the germline ends. The CDR3 loop spans 15 amino acids. In DNA form, the CDR3 reads TGTGCCAGCAGCTTCCCCGGCGGGCCCCACAATGAGCAGTTCTTC. This sequence encodes CASSFPGGPHNEQFF. The variable domain in full, completed from reference TRBV5-4 and TRBJ2-1, reads ETGVTQSPTHLIKTRGQQVTLRCSSQSGHNTVSWYQQALGQGPQFIFQYYREEENGRGNFPPRFSGLQFPNYSSELNVNALELDDSALYLCASSFPGGPHNEQFFGPGTRLTVL.

This clone was recorded once. The chain couples TRBV5-3 to TRBJ2-1, with 9 bases identical to TRBD2. TRBV5-3 has ORF status, its function being uncertain. V lost 2 bases, J lost 4 bases, and 16 bases stayed unmatched. There are 19 residues in the CDR3. The chain's CDR3 is CARSFWEAGGPTIYNEQFF. CDR3 sequence (DNA): TGTGCCAGAAGCTTTTGGGAGGCGGGAGGGCCAACCATTTACAATGAGCAGTTCTTC.